The present T cell receptor beta chain was sequenced within a study of early T cells in non-severe SARS-CoV-2 infection (dated by TCRdb to the early 2020s). Some background on the complete study: TCR sequencing used bulk RNA from unsorted whole blood, so alpha and beta chains could not be paired.

V is pared back by 1 base and J by 7 bases, with 5 bases lying between the germline termini. Measured from the cysteine to the phenylalanine, the CDR3 is 12 residues long. The retained sequence is limited to the CDR3, 36 bases, with the frame set at the first base. The germline V gene encodes CDR1 LGHDT and CDR2 YNNKEL (reference sequence). The investigation overall reported the following: VDJdb matching was skewed toward anti-spike CD8 responses and likely underestimated virus-specific expansions by missing private and CD4 specificities.

This clonotype was observed at least ten times. The antigen it recognizes is unknown. No clone much larger than this one lies a single base away; base qualities are absent. The study was a case-control design nested within a healthcare worker cohort in London, UK, with weekly nasopharyngeal swab PCR tests and blood sampling. Healthcare workers were recruited between 23 and 31 March 2020, during the week of the UK lockdown, and were followed weekly for up to about 15 weeks. The method behind the library was 5' RACE. These reads were obtained on a NextSeq 500. Unique molecular identifiers were attached to individual cDNA molecules in the TCR library protocol so that sequencing error and PCR bias could be corrected. Both TCR alpha and beta chains were sequenced, and tight co-correlation was observed between alpha and beta sequence abundances in each sample. In the original analysis: V gene, J gene and CDR3 annotation of TCR sequences was performed with Decombinator V4. TCRs were defined as expanded if a significant change between any two time points was detected under a Poisson model with p below 0.0001. TCR abundances were normalised to the total number of TCRs sequenced per sample and were expressed as counts per million. TRAV1-2 paired with TRAJ12, TRAJ20 or TRAJ33 defined MAIT TCRs, while TRAV10 paired with TRAJ18 defined iNKT TCRs. A search of VDJdb, accessed on 1 November 2021, was run for TCRs annotated to CMV, EBV and SARS-CoV-2, with TCRs annotated for multiple antigens excluded. TCRdb trimmed public reads at Q25 via fastp, called clones via MiXCR and kept in-frame beta chains. Rows are combined by CDR3 protein, so each entry shows the most common genes and DNA. The V and J calls here are based on TCRdb, not the publication. The sample table shows about 33,000 distinct CDR3 sequences, and 5% are seen once. Jointly, the top ten make up less than 15% of the sample.

The TCR comes from an adult who was a healthcare worker with PCR-confirmed SARS-CoV-2 infection or an uninfected control (not recorded which). Sequenced: whole blood. This chain is built from TRBV3-1 and TRBJ1-5, with no confident D gene call. This receptor has the CDR3 CASSQGEQPQHF. The DNA sequence reads TGTGCCAGCAGCCAAGGCGAGCAGCCCCAGCATTTT. Full variable domain (CDR3 extended with the reference TRBV3-1 and TRBJ1-5 proteins): DTAVSQTPKYLVTQMGNDKSIKCEQNLGHDTMYWYKQDSKKFLKIMFSYNNKELIINETVPNRFSPKSPDKAHLNLHINSLELGDSAVYFCASSQGEQPQHFGDGTRLSIL.